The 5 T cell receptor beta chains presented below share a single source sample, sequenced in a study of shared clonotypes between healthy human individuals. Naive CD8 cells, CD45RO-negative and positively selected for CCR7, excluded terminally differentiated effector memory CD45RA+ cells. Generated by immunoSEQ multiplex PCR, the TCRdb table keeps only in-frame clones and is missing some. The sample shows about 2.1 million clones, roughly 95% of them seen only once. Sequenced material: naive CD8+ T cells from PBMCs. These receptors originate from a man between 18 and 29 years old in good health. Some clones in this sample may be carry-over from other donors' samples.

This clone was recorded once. The DNA of the CDR3 is TGTGCCACCACCCTGGGTGTCACGGGAGGGAGCACAGATACGCAGTATTTT. This translates into CATTLGVTGGSTDTQYF. The V gene is TRBV10-3, the J gene TRBJ2-3, with 8 bases identical to TRBD2. The CDR3 contains 17 residues. V was clipped by 10 bases and J by 0 bases; unmatched bases: 15. In germline, CDR1 is ENHRY, CDR2 SYGVKD.

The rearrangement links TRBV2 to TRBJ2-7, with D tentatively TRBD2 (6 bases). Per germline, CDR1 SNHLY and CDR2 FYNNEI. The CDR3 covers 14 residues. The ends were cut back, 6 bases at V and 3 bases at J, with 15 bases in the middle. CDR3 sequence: CASSLSWRGYEQYF. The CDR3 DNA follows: TGTGCCAGCAGCCTCAGCTGGCGGGGCTACGAGCAGTACTTC.

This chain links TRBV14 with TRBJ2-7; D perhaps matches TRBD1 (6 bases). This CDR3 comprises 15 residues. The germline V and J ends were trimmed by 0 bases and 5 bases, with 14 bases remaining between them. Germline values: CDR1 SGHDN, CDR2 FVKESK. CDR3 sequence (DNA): TGTGCCAGCAGCCAAGAGAACGCAGGGGTAAACGAGCAGTACTTC. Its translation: CASSQENAGVNEQYF.

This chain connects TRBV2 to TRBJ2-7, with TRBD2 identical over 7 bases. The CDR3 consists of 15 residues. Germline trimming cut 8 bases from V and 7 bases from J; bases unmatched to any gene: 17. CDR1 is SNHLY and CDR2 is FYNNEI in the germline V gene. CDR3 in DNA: TGTGCCAGCGGGGGGACTACACCCTCAGTGGGTGAGCAGTACTTC. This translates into CASGGTTPSVGEQYF.

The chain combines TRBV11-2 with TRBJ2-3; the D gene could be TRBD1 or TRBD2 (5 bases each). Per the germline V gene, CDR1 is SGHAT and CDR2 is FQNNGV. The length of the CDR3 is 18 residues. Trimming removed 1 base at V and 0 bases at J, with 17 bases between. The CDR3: CASSLVGSPGPSTDTQYF. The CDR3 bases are TGTGCCAGCAGCTTAGTGGGTTCCCCGGGACCAAGCACAGATACGCAGTATTTT.